This TCR beta chain derives from a study of T cells after yellow fever vaccination. Generation of TCR cDNA used 5'RACE template switching (which added a universal primer site and UMIs). TCRdb recomputed calls from the 5' RACE reads with MiXCR, one row per CDR3 protein. The sample lists about 74,000 distinct CDR3 sequences, around 6.9% seen once, with 35% in the top ten. This clonotype was counted ten times or more. The antigen remains unidentified. CDR3 length: 15 residues. From germline, CDR1 is LNHNV and CDR2 YYDKDF (reference sequence). General study results and limits: Sorted repertoires could include abundant contaminating clonotypes from bulk cells.

The receptor was derived from a man aged 18 to 29 who received the YFV17D yellow fever vaccine. Source: CD8+ T cells sorted from PBMCs, taken about 5 days after the first yellow fever vaccination. The rearrangement links TRBV15 to TRBJ1-1; tentative D call: TRBD1 (6 bases). In nucleotides, the CDR3 is TGTGGTCCTTGGGCAGACAGGAGGGATAACACTGAAGCTTTCTTT. This encodes CGPWADRRDNTEAFF.